Listed here are 16 T cell receptor beta chains from one sample, sequenced in a study of radiotherapy plus CTLA-4 blockade in lung cancer (dated by TCRdb to 2017 to 2018). Libraries were prepared through the immunoSEQ multiplex PCR assay. TCRdb obtained this table from immuneACCESS and retained in-frame rearrangements with V and J assigned. These tables miss some clones; where compared with another copy, unresolved V genes account for less than half of the shortfall, and the remainder is unexplained. Within this sample are about 35,000 clones, with approximately 85% of them counted one time only. The top ten clones comprise 5% to 7.5% of the sample. Sequences were derived from peripheral blood, sampled from a patient treated with radiotherapy plus ipilimumab. These receptors originate from a human donor with non-small cell lung cancer who had stable disease on radiotherapy plus ipilimumab.

This clone was recorded a few times. The rearrangement links TRBV11-1 to TRBJ2-1, with D possibly matching TRBD2 (5 bases). The V end lost 4 bases, the J end lost 7 bases, and 14 bases lay between the germline ends. Germline V gives CDR1 SGHAT, CDR2 FQDESV (reference sequence). CDR3 size: 14 residues. The CDR3 loop is CASSSAGNRNEQFF. The CDR3 bases are TGTGCCAGCAGCTCAGCCGGGAATCGAAATGAGCAGTTCTTC.

This sequence joins TRBV27 and TRBJ1-5; D is unresolved. Between the trimmed V and J ends, which lost 2 bases and 0 bases, there was a span of 17 bases. The germline V gene encodes CDR1 MNHEY and CDR2 SMNVEV (reference sequence). The length of the CDR3 is 18 residues. The CDR3 is CASSLVTRGWDSNQPQHF. The CDR3 DNA reads TGTGCCAGCAGTTTAGTGACCCGGGGTTGGGATAGCAATCAGCCCCAGCATTTT.

Points on this clone: Within the sample, other DNA sequences also encode this same CDR3. The genes are TRBV7-2 and TRBJ2-3, with 7 bases that match TRBD2. Germline assignment: CDR1 SGHTA and CDR2 FQGNSA. The V segment lost 0 bases and the J segment 3 bases; nucleotides outside the gene matches: 3. This CDR3 spans 15 amino acids. The CDR3 reads CASSLARGGTDTQYF. CDR3 coding DNA: TGTGCCAGCAGCTTAGCGCGCGGGGGTACAGATACGCAGTATTTT.

The gene calls are TRBV7-3 and TRBJ2-5, with 7 bases matching TRBD2. The CDR3 is 14 residues long. Germline V gene sequence: CDR1 SGHTA, CDR2 FQGTGA. J was trimmed by 6 bases and V by 5 bases; bases with no gene match: 9. This CDR3 reads CASSPGRGRQTQYF. Here the CDR3 DNA reads TGTGCCAGCAGCCCGGGGAGGGGTAGACAGACCCAGTACTTC.

The chain recombines TRBV4-3 with TRBJ2-7; 9 bases match TRBD1. The CDR3 is 15 residues long. Germline loops: CDR1 LGHNA, CDR2 YSLEER. Germline trimming cut 0 bases from V and 3 bases from J; bases unmatched to any gene: 3. The CDR3 is CASSQEGTGHYEQYF. The CDR3 nucleotides are TGCGCCAGCAGCCAAGAAGGGACAGGGCACTACGAGCAGTACTTC.

CDR3 amino acids: CASSIAQGETQYF. The CDR3 DNA reads TGTGCCAGTAGTATCGCTCAGGGGGAGACCCAGTACTTC. The genes are TRBV19 and TRBJ2-5, with D perhaps TRBD1 (6 bases). There are 13 residues in the CDR3. The ends were cut back, 3 bases at V and 5 bases at J, with 10 bases in the middle. The V gene's germline CDR1 is LNHDA and CDR2 SQIVND (reference sequence).

The chain has TRBV28 and TRBJ2-2, with a possible D match to TRBD1 (6 bases). The CDR3 extends over 12 amino acids. Trimming took off 10 bases at V and 5 bases at J, with 11 bases between the two ends. In germline, CDR1 is MDHEN, CDR2 SYDVKM. CDR3 residues: CATYRDTGELFF. CDR3 in DNA: TGTGCCACCTACAGGGATACCGGGGAGCTGTTTTTT.

This sequence joins TRBV5-1 and TRBJ2-1; D call uncertain. Germline CDR1 SGHRS, CDR2 YFSETQ. Trimming removed 0 bases at V and 6 bases at J, with 10 bases between. The CDR3 is made up of 14 amino acids. The CDR3 loop reads CASSLAQEFNEQFF. The CDR3 DNA follows: TGCGCCAGCAGCTTGGCGCAGGAATTCAATGAGCAGTTCTTC.

The J gene is TRBJ2-5, the V gene TRBV9; D uncertain. Germline V lookup: CDR1 SGDLS, CDR2 YYNGEE. The germline V and J ends were trimmed by 0 bases and 3 bases, with 6 bases remaining between them. This CDR3 region has 13 residues. In nucleotides, the CDR3 is TGTGCCAGCAGCGTAGCGAACAAAGAGACCCAGTACTTC. Translation gives CASSVANKETQYF. Full variable domain (missing parts from reference TRBV9 and TRBJ2-5): DSGVTQTPKHLITATGQRVTLRCSPRSGDLSVYWYQQSLDQGLQFLIQYYNGEERAKGNILERFSAQQFPDLHSELNLSSLELGDSALYFCASSVANKETQYFGPGTRLLVL.

This clone was found once. This chain uses TRBV27 with TRBJ1-4; D uncertain. V lost 5 bases to trimming and J lost 2 bases, with 12 bases between them. The CDR3 sequence is 15 residues long. Per the germline V gene, CDR1 is MNHEY and CDR2 is SMNVEV (reference sequence). The CDR3 is CASSPQVGTNEKLFF. CDR3 DNA sequence: TGTGCCAGCAGTCCCCAGGTTGGGACTAATGAAAAACTGTTTTTT.

The chain combines TRBV15 with TRBJ2-1, with 8 bases matching TRBD2. This CDR3 has 14 residues. With 1 base clipped from V and 7 bases from J, the junction kept 3 bases outside the gene matches. Germline values: CDR1 LNHNV, CDR2 YYDKDF (reference sequence). This CDR3 reads CATSRGRGGNEQFF. CDR3 bases: TGTGCCACCAGCAGAGGTCGGGGGGGGAATGAGCAGTTCTTC.

The CDR3 DNA follows: TGTGCCAGCAGACCCCCAGGAGGGCGGAATGAGCAGTTCTTC. The encoded protein is CASRPPGGRNEQFF. The V call is TRBV7-6, the J call TRBJ2-1; D may be TRBD2 (6 bases). Germline assignment: CDR1 SGHVS and CDR2 FNYEAQ. The V end lost 6 bases, the J end lost 7 bases, and 16 bases lay between the germline ends. The CDR3 is 14 residues long.

This rearrangement joins TRBV4-3 to TRBJ1-2, with D possibly matching TRBD1 (5 bases). The CDR3 is 17 amino acids. Germline V CDR1 and CDR2: LGHNA, YSLEER. The germline V and J ends were trimmed by 0 bases and 8 bases, with 22 bases remaining between them. The CDR3 region is CASSQDTEAGRVYGYTF. The DNA of the CDR3 is TGCGCCAGCAGCCAAGATACGGAAGCGGGGCGGGTGTACGGCTACACCTTC.

The rearrangement uses TRBV5-4 and TRBJ2-1; 7 bases line up with TRBD2. Germline CDR1 and CDR2: SGHNT and YYREEE (reference sequence). Trimming took 0 bases from V and 2 from J; bases not matched to a gene: 2. The CDR3 has 15 residues. As DNA, the CDR3 is TGTGCCAGCAGCTTGGTGGGGACTACCTACAATGAGCAGTTCTTC. This codes for CASSLVGTTYNEQFF.

The chain uses TRBV27 and TRBJ2-1; 11 bases match TRBD2. CDR1 and CDR2 (germline): MNHEY, SMNVEV (reference sequence). CDR3 length: 16 amino acids. The V gene end was trimmed by 6 bases and the J gene end by 0 bases; junction bases not matched to a gene: 4. This CDR3 is CASRLAGGSSYNEQFF. The CDR3 nucleotides read TGTGCCAGCAGGTTAGCGGGAGGGAGCTCCTACAATGAGCAGTTCTTC.

As for this clone: Other nucleotide sequences from this sample produce the same CDR3. This chain connects TRBV28 to TRBJ2-5; tentatively, D is TRBD2 (5 bases). The CDR3 covers 13 residues. Per the germline V gene, CDR1 is MDHEN and CDR2 is SYDVKM. V lost 5 bases and J 4 bases, leaving 11 bases between the germline ends. The CDR3 DNA follows: TGTGCCAGCAGTCCAAGCGGCGGAGAGACCCAGTACTTC. Translated: CASSPSGGETQYF.